Shown below are 18 T cell receptor beta chains from a single sample sequenced in a study of T-cell memory formation after mild COVID-19. Via MiXCR, TCRdb re-called the 5' RACE reads, giving one row per CDR3 protein. The table includes tens of thousands of distinct CDR3 sequences, 16% detected once. The source material was PBMCs or a T cell subset sorted from them (not recorded which). The receptors shown here come from an adult woman who had mild COVID-19 (a few samples of this study predate the infection). Cell type and time point are not known.

This clonotype was detected only a few times. The chain joins TRBV11-3 to TRBJ2-6, with 8 bases identical to TRBD1. V trimming: 5 bases; J trimming: 0 bases; junction bases outside the gene matches: 15. This CDR3 has 20 residues. CDR1 is SGHNT and CDR2 is YENEEA in the germline V gene. The CDR3 protein is CASSPGTGDPAPSGANVLTF. CDR3 bases: TGTGCCAGCAGCCCCGGGACAGGAGATCCCGCACCCTCTGGGGCCAACGTCCTGACTTTC.

As DNA, the CDR3 is TGCAGTGCTAGAGTCCTAGCGGGAGTTCAAGATACGCAGTATTTT. Protein sequence: CSARVLAGVQDTQYF. The rearrangement joins TRBV20-1 to TRBJ2-3, with 10 bases fitting TRBD2. This CDR3 contains 15 residues. Germline loops: CDR1 DFQATT, CDR2 SNEGSKA (reference sequence). Trimming at V came to 1 base and at J to 5 bases, leaving 6 bases not matched to a gene.

This clonotype was counted only a few times. This rearrangement joins TRBV4-2 to TRBJ2-3; no clear D. V lost 5 bases and J lost 5, with 14 bases in between. This CDR3 contains 14 residues. Germline loops: CDR1 LGHNA, CDR2 YNFKEQ. CDR3 DNA sequence: TGTGCCAGCAGCTTTCCTGAAAGGGAAGATACGCAGTATTTT. Encoded protein: CASSFPEREDTQYF.

The CDR3 nucleotides read TGTGCCAGCAGGGGTGGAGGGAGATACAATGAGCAGTTCTTC. Translation gives CASRGGGRYNEQFF. V is TRBV2 and J is TRBJ2-1; perhaps TRBD2 as D (6 bases). V lost 6 bases and J lost 4, with 13 bases in between. The CDR3 runs to 14 residues. CDR1 SNHLY and CDR2 FYNNEI come from the germline V gene.

In nucleotides, the CDR3 is TGTGCCAGCAGCCAGGGACTAGCGGTACACACAGATACGCAGTATTTT. This encodes CASSQGLAVHTDTQYF. V usage is TRBV7-9 and J usage is TRBJ2-3, with 11 nucleotides matching TRBD2. Germline CDR1 and CDR2: SEHNR and FQNEAQ (reference sequence). With 5 bases clipped from V and 2 bases from J, the junction kept 6 bases outside the gene matches. The CDR3 has 16 residues.

The rearrangement uses TRBV5-6 and TRBJ2-7; 13 positions agree with TRBD2. The CDR3 is made up of 15 amino acids. CDR1 and CDR2 from the germline V gene are SGHDT and YYEEEE. V lost 4 bases to trimming and J lost 5 bases; unmatched junction nucleotides: 6. The CDR3 region has the DNA TGTGCCAGCAGCCTACTAGCGGGAGGGCCTCACGAGCAGTACTTC. Translating gives CASSLLAGGPHEQYF. Together with reference TRBV5-6 and TRBJ2-7, the CDR3 gives the full variable domain: DAGVTQSPTHLIKTRGQQVTLRCSPKSGHDTVSWYQQALGQGPQFIFQYYEEEERQRGNFPDRFSGHQFPNYSSELNVNALLLGDSALYLCASSLLAGGPHEQYFGPGTRLTVT.

In nucleotides, the CDR3 is TGTGCCAGCAGTTCCAGACTAGCGGTTACAGATACGCAGTATTTT. Translating it yields CASSSRLAVTDTQYF. The chain joins TRBV6-5 to TRBJ2-3, with TRBD2 matching over 9 bases. From germline, CDR1 is MNHEY and CDR2 SVGAGI. V was pared by 4 bases and J by 3 bases, with 5 bases of the junction left unmatched. The CDR3 totals 15 residues.

This clonotype has ten or more counts. The chain uses TRBV20-1 and TRBJ2-3, with 7 bases lining up with TRBD2. Germline V lookup: CDR1 DFQATT, CDR2 SNEGSKA (reference sequence). CDR3 length: 15 residues. V gave up 0 bases and J gave up 6 bases; unmatched junction bases: 9. The CDR3 nucleotides read TGCAGTGCTAGAGATCGTACTAGCGAATTTGATACGCAGTATTTT. Translating gives CSARDRTSEFDTQYF.

A few counts support this clonotype. Given a much more abundant clone one base away, this may be a read error. This chain joins TRBV7-7 and TRBJ2-7; 8 nucleotides match TRBD1. The V segment lost 3 bases and the J segment 3 bases; nucleotides outside the gene matches: 1. This CDR3 comprises 13 residues. Germline V gene sequence: CDR1 SSHAT, CDR2 FNYEAQ (reference sequence). The CDR3 here is CASSFGQGYEQYF. CDR3 nucleotides: TGTGCCAGCAGCTTCGGACAGGGCTACGAGCAGTACTTC.

This clonotype was detected a few times. Here the CDR3 reads CASSSSGRRIGELFF. The CDR3 DNA is TGTGCCAGCAGTTCTAGCGGGAGGAGGATCGGGGAGCTGTTTTTT. The chain links TRBV27 to TRBJ2-2; 11 nucleotides agree with TRBD2. The V gene end was trimmed by 4 bases and the J gene end by 7 bases; junction bases not matched to a gene: 5. The CDR3 has 15 residues. CDR1 and CDR2 (germline): MNHEY, SMNVEV (reference sequence).

The chain has TRBV13 and TRBJ2-1; 13 nucleotides line up with TRBD2. CDR3 size: 19 residues. Germline V lookup: CDR1 PRHDT, CDR2 FYEKMQ (reference sequence). Losses at the gene ends were 3 bases for V and 0 bases for J; bases not matched to a gene: 8. The CDR3: CASSLGLAGLPSSYNEQFF. DNA for the CDR3: TGTGCCAGCAGCTTGGGACTAGCGGGATTGCCGAGCTCCTACAATGAGCAGTTCTTC.

This clonotype has only a few counts. V is TRBV7-3 and J is TRBJ2-5; D is possibly TRBD1 (6 bases). Germline loops: CDR1 SGHTA, CDR2 FQGTGA. This CDR3 spans 14 amino acids. V lost 5 bases and J 1 base, leaving 11 bases between the germline ends. The chain's CDR3 is CASSTRDIQETQYF. In DNA form, the CDR3 reads TGTGCCAGCAGCACCCGGGACATCCAAGAGACCCAGTACTTC. The entire variable domain, with the rest obtained from reference TRBV7-3 and TRBJ2-5, is as follows: GAGVSQTPSNKVTEKGKYVELRCDPISGHTALYWYRQSLGQGPEFLIYFQGTGAADDSGLPNDRFFAVRPEGSVSTLKIQRTERGDSAVYLCASSTRDIQETQYFGPGTRLLVL.

The V gene is TRBV12-3 or TRBV12-4, the J gene TRBJ2-5; 8 nucleotides match TRBD2. The CDR3 totals 15 residues. V lost 5 bases and J lost 2; bases outside the gene matches: 7. CDR3 nucleotides: TGTGCCAGCAGTCTATACGGGGGGGCGCAAGAGACCCAGTACTTC. It codes for CASSLYGGAQETQYF.

This clonotype was observed a few times. The V and J genes are TRBV4-3 and TRBJ2-7; 8 nucleotides match TRBD2. The CDR3 consists of 16 residues. Looked up from germline, CDR1 is LGHNA and CDR2 is YSLEER. With 1 base clipped from V and 6 bases from J, the junction kept 11 bases outside the gene matches. CDR3 nucleotides: TGCGCCAGCAGCCAAGCTGAAGCGGGAGCTGTAAGCGAGCAGTACTTC. Protein product: CASSQAEAGAVSEQYF.

This clonotype showed up just a few times. The V call is TRBV9, the J call TRBJ2-1; 10 bases fit TRBD1. Germline V gene sequence: CDR1 SGDLS, CDR2 YYNGEE. The trim removed 3 bases at V and 6 bases at J, leaving 3 bases unmatched. The CDR3 totals 14 residues. The CDR3: CASSARDRGNEQFF. For the CDR3, the DNA is TGTGCCAGCAGCGCCCGGGACAGGGGCAATGAGCAGTTCTTC. The entire variable domain, with the rest obtained from reference TRBV9 and TRBJ2-1, is as follows: DSGVTQTPKHLITATGQRVTLRCSPRSGDLSVYWYQQSLDQGLQFLIQYYNGEERAKGNILERFSAQQFPDLHSELNLSSLELGDSALYFCASSARDRGNEQFFGPGTRLTVL.

This clonotype came up many times. V usage is TRBV29-1 and J usage is TRBJ2-7; a weak D match, TRBD1 (6 bases). Germline assignment: CDR1 SQVTM and CDR2 ANQGSEA. This CDR3 comprises 13 residues. V shed 7 bases and J shed 2 bases, with 15 bases lying between them. The CDR3 DNA is TGCAGCGCCTCGGGCGACAGGCCCTACGAGCAGTACTTC. Encoded protein: CSASGDRPYEQYF.

The CDR3 region has the DNA TGTGCCAGCAGCCGGAACACCTACGAGCAGTACTTC. This codes for CASSRNTYEQYF. The rearrangement links TRBV7-9 to TRBJ2-7; the D is unclear. Germline V gene lookup returns CDR1 SEHNR and CDR2 FQNEAQ (reference sequence). Between the trimmed V and J ends, which lost 5 bases and 2 bases, there was a span of 7 bases. The CDR3 sequence is 12 residues long.

The V gene is TRBV11-1, the J gene TRBJ2-2, with D hard to call. Per the germline V gene, CDR1 is SGHAT and CDR2 is FQDESV (reference sequence). Trimming removed 4 bases at V and 1 base at J, with 13 bases between. The CDR3 totals 16 residues. This CDR3 reads CASSSTQAVNTGELFF. As DNA, the CDR3 is TGTGCCAGCAGCTCCACTCAGGCGGTGAACACCGGGGAGCTGTTTTTT.